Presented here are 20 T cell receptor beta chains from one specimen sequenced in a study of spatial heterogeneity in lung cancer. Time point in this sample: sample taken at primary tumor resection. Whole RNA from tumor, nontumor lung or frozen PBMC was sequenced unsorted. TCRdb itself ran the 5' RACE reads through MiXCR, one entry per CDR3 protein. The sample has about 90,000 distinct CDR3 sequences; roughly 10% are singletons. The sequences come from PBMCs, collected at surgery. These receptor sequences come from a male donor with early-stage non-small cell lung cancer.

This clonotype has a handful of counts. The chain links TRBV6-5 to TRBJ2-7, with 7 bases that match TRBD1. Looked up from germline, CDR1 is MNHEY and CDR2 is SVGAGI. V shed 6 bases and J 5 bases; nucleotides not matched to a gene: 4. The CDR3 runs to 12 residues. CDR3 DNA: TGTGCCAGCAGCCGACAGGGAAACGAGCAGTACTTC. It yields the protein CASSRQGNEQYF.

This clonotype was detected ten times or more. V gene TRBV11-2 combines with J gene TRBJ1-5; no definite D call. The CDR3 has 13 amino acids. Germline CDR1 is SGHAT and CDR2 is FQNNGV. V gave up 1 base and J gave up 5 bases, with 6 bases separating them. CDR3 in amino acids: CASSLVPHQPQHF. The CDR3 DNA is TGTGCCAGCAGCTTAGTCCCCCATCAGCCCCAGCATTTT.

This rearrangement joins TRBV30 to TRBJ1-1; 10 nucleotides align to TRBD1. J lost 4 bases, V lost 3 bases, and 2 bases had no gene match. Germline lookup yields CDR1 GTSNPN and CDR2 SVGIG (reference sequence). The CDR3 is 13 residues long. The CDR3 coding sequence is TGTGCCTGGAGCGGACAGGGGGGCACTGAAGCTTTCTTT. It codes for CAWSGQGGTEAFF. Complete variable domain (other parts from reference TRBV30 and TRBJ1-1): SQTIHQWPATLVQPVGSPLSLECTVEGTSNPNLYWYRQAAGRGLQLLFYSVGIGQISSEVPQNLSASRPQDRQFILSSKKLLLSDSGFYLCAWSGQGGTEAFFGQGTRLTVV.

The CDR3 here is CASSLETGSSYEQYF. The CDR3 bases are TGCGCCAGCAGCTTGGAGACAGGGAGCTCCTACGAGCAGTACTTC. The chain recombines TRBV4-1 with TRBJ2-7, with 7 bases matching TRBD1. The CDR3 is 15 residues long. V dropped 5 bases and J dropped 0; count of bases not matched to a gene: 7. CDR1 is MGHRA, CDR2 YSYEKL, per germline.

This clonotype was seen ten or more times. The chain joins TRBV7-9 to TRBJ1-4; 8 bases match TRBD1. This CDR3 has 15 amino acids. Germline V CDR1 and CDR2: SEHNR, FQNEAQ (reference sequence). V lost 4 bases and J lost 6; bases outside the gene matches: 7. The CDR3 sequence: CASSSLDRVDEKLFF. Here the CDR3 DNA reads TGTGCCAGCAGCTCCCTGGACAGGGTAGATGAAAAACTGTTTTTT.

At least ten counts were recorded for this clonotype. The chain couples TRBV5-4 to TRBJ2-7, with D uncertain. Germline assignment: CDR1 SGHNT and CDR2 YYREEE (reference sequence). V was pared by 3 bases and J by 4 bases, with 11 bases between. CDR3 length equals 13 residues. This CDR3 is CASSSRPQYEQYF. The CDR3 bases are TGTGCCAGCAGCTCCCGACCACAATACGAGCAGTACTTC.

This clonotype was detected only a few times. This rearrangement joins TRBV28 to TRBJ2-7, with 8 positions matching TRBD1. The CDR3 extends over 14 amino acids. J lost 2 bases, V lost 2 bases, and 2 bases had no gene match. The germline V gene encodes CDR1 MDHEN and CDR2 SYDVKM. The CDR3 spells CASSLTGQAYEQYF. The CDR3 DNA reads TGTGCCAGCAGTTTAACGGGACAGGCCTACGAGCAGTACTTC.

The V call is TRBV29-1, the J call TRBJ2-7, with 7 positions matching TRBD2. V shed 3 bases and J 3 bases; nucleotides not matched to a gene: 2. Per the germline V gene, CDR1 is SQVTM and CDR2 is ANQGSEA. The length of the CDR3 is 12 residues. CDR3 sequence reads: CSVDGGGYEQYF. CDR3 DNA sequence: TGCAGCGTTGACGGCGGGGGCTACGAGCAGTACTTC.

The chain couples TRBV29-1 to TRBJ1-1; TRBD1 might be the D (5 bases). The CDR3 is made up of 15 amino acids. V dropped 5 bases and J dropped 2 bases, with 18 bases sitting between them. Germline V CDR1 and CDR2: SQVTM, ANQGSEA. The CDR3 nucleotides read TGCAGCGTTCCACCGTCCGGGCAGGGAAACACTGAAGCTTTCTTT. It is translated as CSVPPSGQGNTEAFF.

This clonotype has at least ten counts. CDR3 sequence reads: CASSRFRGSNQPQHF. In DNA form, the CDR3 reads TGTGCCAGTAGCCGATTCAGGGGCAGCAATCAGCCCCAGCATTTT. The chain couples TRBV19 to TRBJ1-5; maybe TRBD1 (6 bases). The V end lost 6 bases, the J end lost 1 base, and 13 bases lay between the germline ends. The CDR3 runs 15 residues. Germline assignment: CDR1 LNHDA and CDR2 SQIVND (reference sequence).

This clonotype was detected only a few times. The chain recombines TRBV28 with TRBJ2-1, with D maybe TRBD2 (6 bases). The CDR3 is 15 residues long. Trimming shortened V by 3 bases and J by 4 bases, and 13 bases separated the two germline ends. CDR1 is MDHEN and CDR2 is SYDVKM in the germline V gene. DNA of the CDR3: TGTGCCAGCAGTTTCACGGGAGCAGGGTACAATGAGCAGTTCTTC. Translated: CASSFTGAGYNEQFF. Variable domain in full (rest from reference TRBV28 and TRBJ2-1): DVKVTQSSRYLVKRTGEKVFLECVQDMDHENMFWYRQDPGLGLRLIYFSYDVKMKEKGDIPEGYSVSREKKERFSLILESASTNQTSMYLCASSFTGAGYNEQFFGPGTRLTVL.

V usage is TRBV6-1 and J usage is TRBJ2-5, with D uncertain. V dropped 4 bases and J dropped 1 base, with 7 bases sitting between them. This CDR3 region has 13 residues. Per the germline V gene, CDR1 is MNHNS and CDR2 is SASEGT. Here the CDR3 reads CASSGYSQETQYF. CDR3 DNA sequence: TGTGCCAGCAGTGGGTATAGCCAAGAGACCCAGTACTTC.

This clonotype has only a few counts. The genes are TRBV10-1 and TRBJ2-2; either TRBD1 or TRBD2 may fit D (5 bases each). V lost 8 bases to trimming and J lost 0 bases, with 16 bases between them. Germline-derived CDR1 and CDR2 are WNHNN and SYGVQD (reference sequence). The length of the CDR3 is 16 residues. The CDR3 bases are TGCGCCAGCTCATGGGACGGGGCTGCGAACACCGGGGAGCTGTTTTTT. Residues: CASSWDGAANTGELFF.

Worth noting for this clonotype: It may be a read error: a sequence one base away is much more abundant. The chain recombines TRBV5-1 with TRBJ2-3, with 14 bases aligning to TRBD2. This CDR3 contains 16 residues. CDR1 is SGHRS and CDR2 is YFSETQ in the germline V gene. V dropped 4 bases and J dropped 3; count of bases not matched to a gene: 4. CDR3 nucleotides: TGCGCCAGCAGCACCGGGACTAGCGGGAGTACAGATACGCAGTATTTT. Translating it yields CASSTGTSGSTDTQYF.

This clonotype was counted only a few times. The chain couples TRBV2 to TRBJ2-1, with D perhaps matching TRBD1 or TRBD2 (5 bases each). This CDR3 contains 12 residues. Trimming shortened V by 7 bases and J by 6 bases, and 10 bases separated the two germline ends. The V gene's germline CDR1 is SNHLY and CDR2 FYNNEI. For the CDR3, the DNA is TGTGCCAGCACGGGACCTACCAATGAGCAGTTCTTC. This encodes CASTGPTNEQFF.

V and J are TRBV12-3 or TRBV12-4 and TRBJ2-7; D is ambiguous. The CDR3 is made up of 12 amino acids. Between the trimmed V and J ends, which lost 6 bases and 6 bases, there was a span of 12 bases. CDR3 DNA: TGTGCCAGCAGACGTTTTCAAGGCGAGCAGTACTTC. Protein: CASRRFQGEQYF.

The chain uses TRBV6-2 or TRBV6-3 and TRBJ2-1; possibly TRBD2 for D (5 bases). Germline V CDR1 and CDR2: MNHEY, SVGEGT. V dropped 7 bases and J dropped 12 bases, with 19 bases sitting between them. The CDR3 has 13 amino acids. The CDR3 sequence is CASTPRASGGQFF. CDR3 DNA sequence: TGTGCCAGCACGCCCCGGGCCTCCGGAGGGCAGTTCTTC.

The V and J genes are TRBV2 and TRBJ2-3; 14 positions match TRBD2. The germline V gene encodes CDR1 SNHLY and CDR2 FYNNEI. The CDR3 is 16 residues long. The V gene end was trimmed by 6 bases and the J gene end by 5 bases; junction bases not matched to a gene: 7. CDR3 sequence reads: CASRYGLAGGIDTQYF. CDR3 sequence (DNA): TGTGCCAGCAGATACGGACTAGCGGGAGGAATAGATACGCAGTATTTT. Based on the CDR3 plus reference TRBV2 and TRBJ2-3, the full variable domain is EPEVTQTPSHQVTQMGQEVILRCVPISNHLYFYWYRQILGQKVEFLVSFYNNEISEKSEIFDDQFSVERPDGSNFTLKIRSTKLEDSAMYFCASRYGLAGGIDTQYFGPGTRLTVL.

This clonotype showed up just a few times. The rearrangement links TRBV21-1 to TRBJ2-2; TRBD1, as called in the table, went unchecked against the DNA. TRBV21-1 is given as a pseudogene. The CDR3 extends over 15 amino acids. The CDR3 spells CASSTGGTKSGELFF. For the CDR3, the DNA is TGTGCCAGCAGCACTGGGGGCACCAAATCCGGGGAGCTGTTTTTT.

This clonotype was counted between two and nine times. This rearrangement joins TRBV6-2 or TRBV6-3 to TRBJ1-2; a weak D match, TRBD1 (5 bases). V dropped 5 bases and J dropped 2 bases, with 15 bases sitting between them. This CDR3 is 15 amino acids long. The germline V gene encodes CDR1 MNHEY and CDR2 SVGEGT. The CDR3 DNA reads TGTGCCAGCAGTCTACCGGGCAGGGCGAACTATGGCTACACCTTC. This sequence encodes CASSLPGRANYGYTF.